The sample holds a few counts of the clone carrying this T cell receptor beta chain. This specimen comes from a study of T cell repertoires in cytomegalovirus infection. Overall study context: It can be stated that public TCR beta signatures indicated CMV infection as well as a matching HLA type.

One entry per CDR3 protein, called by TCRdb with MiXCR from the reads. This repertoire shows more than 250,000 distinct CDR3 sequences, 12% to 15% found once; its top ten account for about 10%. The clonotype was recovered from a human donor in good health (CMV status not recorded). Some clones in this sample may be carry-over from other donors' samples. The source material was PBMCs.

CDR3 sequence (DNA): TGTGCCAGCAGCACGACAGGGGATCCGGACGAAACTGAAGCTTTCTTT. Encoded protein: CASSTTGDPDETEAFF. The chain employs TRBV5-6 and TRBJ1-1; 8 bases match TRBD1. J was trimmed by 5 bases and V by 4 bases; bases with no gene match: 13. The germline V gene has CDR1 SGHDT and CDR2 YYEEEE. This CDR3 comprises 16 residues.